Below, 21 T cell receptor beta chains from the same sample are listed, as sequenced in a study of cytomegalovirus exposure and HLA in healthy donors. The PCR was carried out with 60 Vbeta primers and 13 Jbeta primers. Profiled with immunoSEQ multiplex PCR; TCRdb holds only in-frame clones, not every one. The sample consists of 100,000 to 150,000 clones, approximately 85% of them appearing once. The sample consisted of PBMCs. These receptors came from a boy aged 5 to 17 in good health and CMV-seronegative.

V and J are TRBV30 and TRBJ2-7, with D perhaps TRBD2 (6 bases). The V end lost 3 bases, the J end lost 3 bases, and 15 bases lay between the germline ends. Germline V gene data show CDR1 as GTSNPN and CDR2 as SVGIG (reference sequence). CDR3 length: 14 residues. In nucleotides, the CDR3 is TGTGCCTGGAGGCCGGGACTGGGTTACTACGAGCAGTACTTC. Its translation: CAWRPGLGYYEQYF.

This clone was found a few times. V is TRBV6-1 and J is TRBJ1-4; D ambiguous. This CDR3 comprises 15 residues. The V gene's germline CDR1 is MNHNS and CDR2 SASEGT. Trimming pared 2 bases from V and 0 bases from J, leaving 7 bases between. CDR3 protein: CASSESQTTNEKLFF. The CDR3 DNA follows: TGTGCCAGCAGTGAATCACAGACAACTAATGAAAAACTGTTTTTT.

The chain joins TRBV30 to TRBJ2-5; 14 bases match TRBD2. In germline, CDR1 is GTSNPN, CDR2 SVGIG (reference sequence). The CDR3 length is 18 residues. Trimming took 3 bases from V and 4 from J; bases not matched to a gene: 13. CDR3 bases: TGTGCCTGGAGCTCAGGGACTAGCGGGAGTATGTTACGAGAGACCCAGTACTTC. Amino acids: CAWSSGTSGSMLRETQYF.

The chain joins TRBV10-1 to TRBJ2-3; D not certain. The CDR3 contains 13 residues. V lost 8 bases, J lost 1 base, and 10 bases lay in between. Germline CDR1 is WNHNN and CDR2 is SYGVQD (reference sequence). The CDR3 DNA reads TGCGCCAGCTCTTTACGGGGCACAGATACGCAGTATTTT. Encoded protein: CASSLRGTDTQYF.

J is TRBJ1-3 and V is TRBV14; no clear D gene. Germline V gene sequence: CDR1 SGHDN, CDR2 FVKESK. The ends were cut back, 1 base at V and 0 bases at J, with 7 bases in the middle. The CDR3 is made up of 15 amino acids. The CDR3 sequence is CASSQAESSGNTIYF. The CDR3 DNA sequence: TGTGCCAGCAGCCAAGCCGAGAGCTCTGGAAACACCATATATTTT.

The rearrangement links TRBV2 to TRBJ1-6, with 7 bases aligning to TRBD1. The junction had 15 bases not matched to a gene; V was cut back by 5 bases and J by 5 bases. The germline CDR1 and CDR2 sequences are SNHLY and FYNNEI. This CDR3 comprises 18 residues. This chain's CDR3 is CASSQGQWVGIHNSPLHF. CDR3 nucleotides: TGTGCCAGCAGTCAGGGACAGTGGGTCGGTATACATAATTCACCCCTCCACTTT.

The V call is TRBV27, the J call TRBJ2-7; 9 nucleotides agree with TRBD2. Germline V gene data show CDR1 as MNHEY and CDR2 as SMNVEV (reference sequence). The CDR3 is made up of 14 amino acids. Losses at the gene ends were 5 bases for V and 4 bases for J; bases not matched to a gene: 6. CDR3 sequence reads: CASSPQGLAYEQYF. The CDR3 region has the DNA TGTGCCAGCAGTCCCCAGGGACTAGCATACGAGCAGTACTTC.

The J gene is TRBJ2-3, the V gene TRBV9; 8 bases align to TRBD2. Germline assignment: CDR1 SGDLS and CDR2 YYNGEE. The CDR3 totals 18 residues. V gave up 0 bases and J gave up 5 bases; unmatched junction bases: 14. CDR3 sequence: CASSVASTSGLVKDTQYF. The DNA of the CDR3 is TGTGCCAGCAGCGTAGCTTCTACCTCGGGACTAGTGAAAGATACGCAGTATTTT.

This rearrangement joins TRBV2 to TRBJ1-5; the match to TRBD1 covers 8 bases. The CDR3 spans 15 residues. The V gene's germline CDR1 is SNHLY and CDR2 FYNNEI. Losses at the gene ends were 4 bases for V and 6 bases for J; bases not matched to a gene: 8. CDR3 in amino acids: CASSGGQGGSQPQHF. The DNA of the CDR3 is TGTGCCAGCAGTGGTGGACAGGGAGGAAGTCAGCCCCAGCATTTT.

V usage is TRBV23-1 and J usage is TRBJ1-6, with TRBD1 matching 9 bases. TRBV23-1 is an open reading frame, and its role is uncertain. This CDR3 has 15 residues. The V gene end was trimmed by 2 bases and the J gene end by 8 bases; junction bases not matched to a gene: 4. The CDR3 here is CASSQGTGLYSPLHF. In DNA form, the CDR3 reads TGCGCCAGCAGTCAAGGGACAGGGCTGTATTCACCCCTCCACTTT.

This clone was seen a single time. V gene TRBV5-1 combines with J gene TRBJ2-1; the match to TRBD2 covers 15 bases. CDR1 is SGHRS, CDR2 YFSETQ, per germline. The CDR3 is 19 amino acids. V gave up 0 bases and J gave up 1 base; unmatched junction bases: 5. The CDR3 sequence is CASSLEGTSGRSSYNEQFF. As DNA, the CDR3 is TGCGCCAGCAGCTTGGAGGGGACTAGCGGGAGGTCGTCCTACAATGAGCAGTTCTTC.

This clone was counted between two and nine times. V usage is TRBV13 and J usage is TRBJ1-1; 7 nucleotides agree with TRBD1. The CDR3 loop spans 16 amino acids. Looked up from germline, CDR1 is PRHDT and CDR2 is FYEKMQ (reference sequence). V dropped 7 bases and J dropped 1; count of bases not matched to a gene: 12. CDR3 region: CASILGTDTENTEAFF. DNA of the CDR3: TGTGCCAGCATCTTGGGGACAGACACTGAGAACACTGAAGCTTTCTTT. Full variable domain (missing parts from reference TRBV13 and TRBJ1-1): AAGVIQSPRHLIKEKRETATLKCYPIPRHDTVYWYQQGPGQDPQFLISFYEKMQSDKGSIPDRFSAQQFSDYHSELNMSSLELGDSALYFCASILGTDTENTEAFFGQGTRLTVV.

The chain joins TRBV7-9 to TRBJ1-2; TRBD1 is a possible D gene (5 bases). From germline, CDR1 is SEHNR and CDR2 FQNEAQ (reference sequence). This CDR3 has 15 residues. V was shortened by 3 bases and J by 8 bases, with 19 bases between the two germline ends. Here the CDR3 reads CASSFAGLGIEGYTF. CDR3 DNA: TGTGCCAGCAGCTTTGCGGGGCTAGGTATTGAGGGCTACACCTTC.

The chain carries TRBV7-3 and TRBJ2-3; tentative D call: TRBD2 (6 bases). The CDR3 is 15 residues long. In germline, CDR1 is SGHTA, CDR2 FQGTGA. V shed 1 base and J shed 6 bases, with 14 bases lying between them. The CDR3 protein is CASSLIASVRDTQYF. In DNA, the CDR3 is TGTGCCAGCAGCTTAATAGCTAGCGTTAGGGATACGCAGTATTTT.

The chain uses TRBV7-9 and TRBJ1-2, with 8 bases lining up with TRBD1. Germline V gene lookup returns CDR1 SEHNR and CDR2 FQNEAQ (reference sequence). This CDR3 is built from 16 residues. V was clipped by 2 bases and J by 0 bases; unmatched bases: 5. The CDR3 is CASSLTGQGTNYGYTF. CDR3 in DNA: TGTGCCAGCAGCTTAACCGGACAGGGAACTAACTATGGCTACACCTTC.

The rearrangement joins TRBV6-5 to TRBJ1-4; D remains ambiguous. The ends were cut back, 0 bases at V and 4 bases at J, with 6 bases in the middle. This CDR3 is built from 14 residues. The germline V gene has CDR1 MNHEY and CDR2 SVGAGI. The CDR3 nucleotides are TGTGCCAGCAGTTACTCGCGGATTAATGAAAAACTGTTTTTT. As protein: CASSYSRINEKLFF.

This chain links TRBV19 with TRBJ1-1; D call uncertain. Germline CDR1 is LNHDA and CDR2 is SQIVND (reference sequence). V was cut by 7 bases and J by 0 bases, with 12 bases left in between. This CDR3 is 14 amino acids long. CDR3 sequence: CASIAKPLNTEAFF. In DNA, the CDR3 is TGTGCCAGTATAGCAAAACCTTTGAACACTGAAGCTTTCTTT. Full variable domain (remainder filled in from reference TRBV19 and TRBJ1-1): DGGITQSPKYLFRKEGQNVTLSCEQNLNHDAMYWYRQDPGQGLRLIYYSQIVNDFQKGDIAEGYSVSREKKESFPLTVTSAQKNPTAFYLCASIAKPLNTEAFFGQGTRLTVV.

The rearrangement joins TRBV29-1 to TRBJ2-6; tentative D call: TRBD2 (7 bases). CDR1 and CDR2 (germline): SQVTM, ANQGSEA. Trimming cost V 6 bases and J 2 bases, with 20 bases left between them. The CDR3 has 17 amino acids. The CDR3 is CSVDGGATPPGANVLTF. CDR3 nucleotide sequence: TGCAGCGTCGATGGGGGGGCGACTCCCCCTGGGGCCAACGTCCTGACTTTC.

The chain is built from TRBV27 and TRBJ1-6; tentatively, D is TRBD1 (6 bases). The CDR3 length is 17 residues. In germline, CDR1 is MNHEY, CDR2 SMNVEV (reference sequence). The ends were cut back, 5 bases at V and 7 bases at J, with 21 bases in the middle. The CDR3 bases are TGTGCCAGCAGTCCAGATCCTCTACAGGGATACAATTCACCCCTCCACTTT. Its protein product is CASSPDPLQGYNSPLHF.

J is TRBJ2-5 and V is TRBV5-1, with a weak D call TRBD1 (6 bases). CDR1 SGHRS and CDR2 YFSETQ come from the germline V gene. The length of the CDR3 is 13 residues. Trimming shortened V by 4 bases and J by 14 bases, and 21 bases separated the two germline ends. This CDR3 is CASSDGQPGPPYF. Here the CDR3 DNA reads TGCGCCAGCAGCGACGGACAGCCGGGTCCTCCCTACTTC. Variable domain in full (rest from reference TRBV5-1 and TRBJ2-5): KAGVTQTPRYLIKTRGQQVTLSCSPISGHRSVSWYQQTPGQGLQFLFEYFSETQRNKGNFPGRFSGRQFSNSRSEMNVSTLELGDSALYLCASSDGQPGPPYFGPGTRLLVL.

This clone was seen a single time. The DNA for the CDR3 is TGTGCCAGCTCAGAGGGTCCGGGACAGGGGAACTATGGCTACACCTTC. Its translation: CASSEGPGQGNYGYTF. V usage is TRBV18 and J usage is TRBJ1-2; 10 bases map to TRBD1. CDR3 size: 16 residues. Germline V CDR1 and CDR2: KGHSH, LQKENI. V lost 5 bases and J lost 2; bases outside the gene matches: 8.